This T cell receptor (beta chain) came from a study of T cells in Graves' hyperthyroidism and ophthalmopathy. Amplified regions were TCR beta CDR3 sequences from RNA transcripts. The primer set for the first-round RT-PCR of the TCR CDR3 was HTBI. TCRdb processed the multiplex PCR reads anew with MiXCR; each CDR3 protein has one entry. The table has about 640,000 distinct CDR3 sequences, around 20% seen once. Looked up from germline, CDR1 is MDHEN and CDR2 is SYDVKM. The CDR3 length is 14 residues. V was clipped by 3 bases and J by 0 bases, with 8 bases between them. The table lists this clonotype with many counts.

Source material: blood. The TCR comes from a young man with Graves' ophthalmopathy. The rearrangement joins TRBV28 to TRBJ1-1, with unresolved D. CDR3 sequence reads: CASSFRILNTEAFF. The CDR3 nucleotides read TGTGCCAGCAGTTTTCGGATTTTGAACACTGAAGCTTTCTTT.